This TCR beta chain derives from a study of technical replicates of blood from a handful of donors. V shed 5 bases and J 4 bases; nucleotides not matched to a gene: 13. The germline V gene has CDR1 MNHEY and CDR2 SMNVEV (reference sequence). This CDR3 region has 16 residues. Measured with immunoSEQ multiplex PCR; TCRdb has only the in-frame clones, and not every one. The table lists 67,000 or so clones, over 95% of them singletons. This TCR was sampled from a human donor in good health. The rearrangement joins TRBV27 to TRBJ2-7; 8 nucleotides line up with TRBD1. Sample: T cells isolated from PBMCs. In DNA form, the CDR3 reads TGTGCCAGCAGTCCTCTCTTTACAGGGGGGCGGTACGAGCAGTACTTC. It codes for CASSPLFTGGRYEQYF.